The 13 T cell receptor beta chains reported below all come from one sample, sequenced in a study of shared clonotypes between healthy human individuals. The naive CD8 fraction comprised CD45RO-negative cells positively selected for CCR7 and excluded terminally differentiated effector memory CD45RA+ cells. TCRdb's table, derived via immunoSEQ multiplex PCR, lists solely in-frame clones and lacks some. This sample carries about 1,900,000 clones, approximately 95% of them seen once, and the ten largest clones take 0.95% to 1.5%. The sample comprised naive CD8+ T cells sorted from blood. These receptors all stem from a man aged 18 to 35 in good health.

The sample holds one count of this clone. The genes are TRBV6-1 and TRBJ2-7, with a weak D call TRBD1 (5 bases). CDR1 is MNHNS and CDR2 is SASEGT in the germline V gene. The CDR3 totals 15 residues. The germline V and J ends were trimmed by 3 bases and 0 bases, with 12 bases remaining between them. CDR3 loop: CASSEGQPFSYEQYF. The CDR3 nucleotides are TGTGCCAGCAGTGAGGGGCAGCCTTTCTCCTACGAGCAGTACTTC.

The V and J genes are TRBV6-6 and TRBJ1-5; TRBD1 is a possible D gene (5 bases). The CDR3 runs 15 residues. Trimming took off 0 bases at V and 5 bases at J, with 11 bases between the two ends. Germline V gives CDR1 MNHNY, CDR2 SVGAGI (reference sequence). The CDR3: CASSYSGDPYQPQHF. CDR3 bases: TGTGCCAGCAGTTACTCGGGGGACCCTTATCAGCCCCAGCATTTT.

J is TRBJ2-1 and V is TRBV6-5; 12 bases agree with TRBD2. This CDR3 region has 15 residues. CDR1 and CDR2 from the germline V gene are MNHEY and SVGAGI. Trimming cost V 2 bases and J 9 bases; bases outside gene matches: 5. In DNA form, the CDR3 reads TGTGCCAGCAGTTACCGGACTAGCGGGAACGGTGAGCAGTTCTTC. It translates to CASSYRTSGNGEQFF.

This chain uses TRBV27 with TRBJ2-6; D not certain. CDR3 size: 16 residues. With 1 base removed from V and 0 bases from J, the gap between germline ends came to 7 bases. From germline, CDR1 is MNHEY and CDR2 SMNVEV (reference sequence). The CDR3 loop reads CASSLFSTSGANVLTF. In DNA, the CDR3 is TGTGCCAGCAGTTTATTTTCGACCTCTGGGGCCAACGTCCTGACTTTC.

CDR3 bases: TGTGCCAGCAGCTTAGCGAAGGGGACAGCCCTACCTCCCTACGAGCAGTACTTC. Translated, it gives CASSLAKGTALPPYEQYF. The chain uses TRBV7-2 and TRBJ2-7; 7 bases are a match to TRBD1. The CDR3 spans 18 residues. J gave up 2 bases and V 0 bases, and 13 bases lay outside the gene matches. Per germline, CDR1 SGHTA and CDR2 FQGNSA.

J is TRBJ1-5 and V is TRBV19, with D unclear. CDR3 length: 13 residues. Germline loops: CDR1 LNHDA, CDR2 SQIVND (reference sequence). V gave up 5 bases and J gave up 3 bases, with 8 bases separating them. The CDR3 DNA sequence: TGTGCCAGTAGTTCCTTTTACAATCAGCCCCAGCATTTT. Protein: CASSSFYNQPQHF.

Of note for this clone: Other DNA sequences in the same sample also yield this CDR3. The chain joins TRBV28 to TRBJ2-1, with unresolved D. Germline CDR1 reads MDHEN; CDR2 reads SYDVKM. CDR3 length: 11 amino acids. V lost 5 bases to trimming and J lost 6 bases, with 5 bases between them. For the CDR3, the DNA is TGTGCCAGCAGTCTTGCCAATGAGCAGTTCTTC. It yields the protein CASSLANEQFF.

The rearrangement uses TRBV6-5 and TRBJ1-3, with unresolved D. CDR3 length: 14 residues. Germline assignment: CDR1 MNHEY and CDR2 SVGAGI. V was clipped by 8 bases and J by 4 bases, with 15 bases between them. CDR3 residues: CASSLSRSGNTIYF. The CDR3 nucleotides are TGTGCCAGCTCCCTAAGCCGGTCCGGAAACACCATATATTTT.

As DNA, the CDR3 is TGTGCCAGCAGCTCCAGCGTGGGCACTGAAGCTTTCTTT. It yields the protein CASSSSVGTEAFF. V and J are TRBV7-9 and TRBJ1-1; D uncertain. CDR1 is SEHNR and CDR2 is FQNEAQ in the germline V gene (reference sequence). Trimming stripped 4 bases from V and 4 bases from J, with 10 bases between. The CDR3 loop spans 13 amino acids.

Here the CDR3 DNA reads TGTGCCAGCAGGGTTAGCGGGAGGGCGTACTACGAGCAGTACTTC. This gives the protein CASRVSGRAYYEQYF. The genes are TRBV27 and TRBJ2-7; 11 bases map to TRBD2. The CDR3 runs 15 residues. J was trimmed by 3 bases and V by 6 bases; bases with no gene match: 7. Germline V gene sequence: CDR1 MNHEY, CDR2 SMNVEV (reference sequence).

The rearrangement joins TRBV19 to TRBJ1-5; the D is unclear. CDR3 length: 14 residues. From germline, CDR1 is LNHDA and CDR2 SQIVND (reference sequence). Trimming removed 3 bases at V and 6 bases at J, with 12 bases between. The CDR3 sequence is CASSIPIFTQPQHF. In nucleotides, the CDR3 is TGTGCCAGTAGTATCCCTATCTTCACTCAGCCCCAGCATTTT.

The CDR3 nucleotides are TGTGCCAGCAGCTTAGGGTTATGGGGAATTGGTCCCACTGAAGCTTTCTTT. Translated: CASSLGLWGIGPTEAFF. The V call is TRBV7-8, the J call TRBJ1-1; D uncertain. This CDR3 is built from 17 residues. V was cut by 1 base and J by 4 bases, with 19 bases left in between. Germline loops: CDR1 SGHVS, CDR2 FQNEAQ.

This chain links TRBV7-9 with TRBJ1-2, with a tentative D call TRBD1 (5 bases). Trimming left V 0 bases short and J 4 bases short, with 15 bases between. This CDR3 region has 16 residues. Germline-derived CDR1 and CDR2 are SEHNR and FQNEAQ (reference sequence). CDR3 protein: CASSLAGAGSTYGYTF. The CDR3 DNA is TGTGCCAGCAGCTTAGCAGGGGCAGGGTCTACCTATGGCTACACCTTC. Full variable domain (remainder filled in from reference TRBV7-9 and TRBJ1-2): DTGVSQNPRHKITKRGQNVTFRCDPISEHNRLYWYRQTLGQGPEFLTYFQNEAQLEKSRLLSDRFSAERPKGSFSTLEIQRTEQGDSAMYLCASSLAGAGSTYGYTFGSGTRLTVV.